These 10 T cell receptor beta chains were all obtained from the same sample, sequenced in a study of T cell responses to AZD1222 COVID-19 vaccine. Produced via immunoSEQ multiplex PCR; TCRdb's table is partial and in-frame only. The sample yields about 220,000 clones, about 92% seen once. The input for sequencing was peripheral blood, taken on day 0 of MenACWY control vaccination. Receptors originate from an adult in good health.

The count of this clone is one. The CDR3 coding sequence is TGTGCCAGCAGATCAGAGAGATCAAAACTGTTTTTT. Protein sequence: CASRSERSKLFF. The J gene is TRBJ1-4, the V gene TRBV2; D is ambiguous. The CDR3 consists of 12 residues. Germline V gene data show CDR1 as SNHLY and CDR2 as FYNNEI. Trimming left V 6 bases short and J 10 bases short, with 12 bases between. Complete variable domain (other parts from reference TRBV2 and TRBJ1-4): EPEVTQTPSHQVTQMGQEVILRCVPISNHLYFYWYRQILGQKVEFLVSFYNNEISEKSEIFDDQFSVERPDGSNFTLKIRSTKLEDSAMYFCASRSERSKLFFGSGTQLSVL.

For the CDR3, the DNA is TGTGCCAGCAGCTCTCAGGGGCCTGGGGTGAACACTGAAGCTTTCTTT. The encoded protein is CASSSQGPGVNTEAFF. The V and J genes are TRBV5-4 and TRBJ1-1, with a weak D call TRBD1 (6 bases). Trimming removed 3 bases from V and 0 bases from J, with 15 bases in between. This CDR3 has 16 amino acids. Germline CDR1 and CDR2: SGHNT and YYREEE (reference sequence).

The chain carries TRBV5-1 and TRBJ2-5; TRBD2 matches 13 bases. The V gene's germline CDR1 is SGHRS and CDR2 YFSETQ. There are 16 residues in the CDR3. V shed 2 bases, J shed 5 bases, and the junction held 6 bases outside the gene matches. CDR3 DNA sequence: TGCGCCAGCAGCTTAACTAGCGGGGGGGCCATTGAGACCCAGTACTTC. This gives the protein CASSLTSGGAIETQYF.

The chain uses TRBV5-6 and TRBJ1-2; D gene uncertain. The CDR3 is 15 amino acids. CDR1 and CDR2 (germline): SGHDT, YYEEEE. V shed 3 bases and J shed 8 bases, with 20 bases lying between them. This CDR3 reads CASSSNTRNPPGYTF. CDR3 DNA sequence: TGTGCCAGCAGCTCTAACACCCGGAATCCCCCCGGCTACACCTTC.

The genes are TRBV27 and TRBJ2-7; no clear D gene. The V end was cut by 3 bases, the J end by 2 bases, with 11 bases between. Germline V CDR1 and CDR2: MNHEY, SMNVEV (reference sequence). This CDR3 has 14 residues. The CDR3 bases are TGTGCCAGCAGTTTGGCACACCCAACCTACGAGCAGTACTTC. Translation gives CASSLAHPTYEQYF.

This sequence joins TRBV30 and TRBJ1-1; D unresolved. The germline V and J ends were trimmed by 0 bases and 1 base, with 6 bases remaining between them. This CDR3 has 13 amino acids. Germline loops: CDR1 GTSNPN, CDR2 SVGIG (reference sequence). The CDR3 nucleotides read TGTGCCTGGAGTGTACCAGGGAACACTGAAGCTTTCTTT. Residues: CAWSVPGNTEAFF.

The V gene is TRBV28, the J gene TRBJ1-4; D is unclear. Trimming cost V 2 bases and J 0 bases, with 7 bases left between them. In germline, CDR1 is MDHEN, CDR2 SYDVKM. This CDR3 spans 15 amino acids. CDR3 DNA sequence: TGTGCCAGCAGTTTAACGGACGCAACTAATGAAAAACTGTTTTTT. Its translation: CASSLTDATNEKLFF. The whole variable domain, filled in from reference TRBV28 and TRBJ1-4, reads DVKVTQSSRYLVKRTGEKVFLECVQDMDHENMFWYRQDPGLGLRLIYFSYDVKMKEKGDIPEGYSVSREKKERFSLILESASTNQTSMYLCASSLTDATNEKLFFGSGTQLSVL.

The rearrangement links TRBV4-1 to TRBJ2-3; D is perhaps TRBD1 (8 bases). The V end lost 3 bases, the J end lost 2 bases, and 18 bases lay between the germline ends. Germline loops: CDR1 MGHRA, CDR2 YSYEKL. This CDR3 region has 17 residues. CDR3 nucleotides: TGCGCCAGCAGCCAGAGCCCACAGGGGGGGCTCACAGATACGCAGTATTTT. Translating it yields CASSQSPQGGLTDTQYF.

The rearrangement joins TRBV7-2 to TRBJ2-1, with D possibly TRBD1 on 6 matching bases. V was trimmed by 5 bases and J by 8 bases, leaving 16 bases between them. Germline CDR1 is SGHTA and CDR2 is FQGNSA. This CDR3 spans 14 amino acids. This chain's CDR3 is CASSPRAGDHEQFF. Here the CDR3 DNA reads TGTGCCAGCAGCCCGAGAGCAGGGGATCATGAGCAGTTCTTC. The full variable domain, its missing parts supplied by reference TRBV7-2 and TRBJ2-1, is GAGVSQSPSNKVTEKGKDVELRCDPISGHTALYWYRQSLGQGLEFLIYFQGNSAPDKSGLPSDRFSAERTGGSVSTLTIQRTQQEDSAVYLCASSPRAGDHEQFFGPGTRLTVL.

The rearrangement links TRBV4-1 to TRBJ1-2; weak D call: TRBD1 (5 bases). The length of the CDR3 is 14 residues. The V gene lost 3 bases and the J gene lost 7 bases, with 15 bases spanning the gap. CDR1 and CDR2 from the germline V gene are MGHRA and YSYEKL. CDR3 protein: CASSQSQGPLGYTF. CDR3 in DNA: TGCGCCAGCAGCCAGTCCCAGGGTCCCCTTGGCTACACCTTC.